This T cell receptor beta chain emerged from a study of patients and donors after allogeneic stem cell transplantation. TCRdb reanalysed the RT-PCR reads using MiXCR and keeps one entry per CDR3 protein. This sample has hundreds of thousands of distinct CDR3 sequences; approximately 16% occur once, and the top ten carry 6.5% to 7.5%. This CDR3 spans 15 amino acids. Germline assignment: CDR1 MNHNS and CDR2 SASEGT. V trimming: 10 bases; J trimming: 2 bases; junction bases outside the gene matches: 10. There are a few counts of this clonotype. The chain joins TRBV6-1 to TRBJ2-3; the match to TRBD2 covers 9 bases. Sequencing was performed on blood, either unsorted or a sorted T cell fraction (not recorded which). The source is a human donor who was either an allogeneic HSCT recipient or a stem cell or donor lymphocyte infusion donor (not recorded which). It is not recorded whose cells these are; they may come from a transplant donor. The CDR3, as DNA: TGTGCCACCCTAGCGGGACCGTTCCCCACAGATACGCAGTATTTT. Its translation: CATLAGPFPTDTQYF.